These T cell receptor beta chains were read from a single sample in a study of regulatory T cells in long-lasting Graves disease. Each CDR3 protein gets one entry after TCRdb re-called the multiplex PCR reads with MiXCR. The table lists a few hundred thousand distinct CDR3 sequences, around 21% of them singletons. The material was peripheral blood mononuclear cells (PBMCs), obtained at new diagnosis, from a patient treated with antithyroid drugs. The receptors were sampled from a female donor with Graves disease. The CDR3 runs from the conserved cysteine through the conserved F or W. D genes are given only for firm matches. Expanded clones are given a class, and other clones once, few, many or no size at all.

J gene | clone size | V gene | D gene | CDR3 protein | CDR3 DNA
TRBJ2-5 | once | TRBV12-3/TRBV12-4 | . | CASSVTGGEETQYF | TGTGCCAGCAGCGTAACCGGCGGTGAAGAGACCCAGTACTTC
TRBJ1-6 | . | TRBV11-2 | TRBD1 | CANSQHRGHTPLHF | TGTGCCAACAGCCAACACAGGGGTCACACACCCCTCCACTTT
TRBJ2-3 | few | TRBV6-5 | . | CASSSAGSATDTQYF | TGTGCCAGCAGTTCGGCGGGTTCCGCGACAGATACGCAGTATTTT
TRBJ2-7 | many | TRBV7-9 | TRBD2 | CASTLAGESYEQYF | TGTGCCAGCACCCTAGCGGGAGAGAGCTACGAGCAGTACTTC
TRBJ1-2 | . | TRBV9 | . | CASRAGTPEDGYTF | TGTGCCAGCAGGGCCGGGACCCCTGAGGATGGCTACACCTTC
TRBJ1-6 | many | TRBV4-1 | TRBD1 | CASRGTDSPLHF | TGCGCCAGCAGGGGGACAGACTCACCCCTCCACTTT
TRBJ2-3 | many | TRBV29-1 | TRBD2 | CSVETLAGVGTDTQYF | TGCAGCGTTGAAACCCTAGCGGGAGTTGGTACAGATACGCAGTATTTT
TRBJ1-2 | . | TRBV29-1 | TRBD1 | CSARTGGGYGYTF | TGCAGCGCTCGGACAGGGGGTGGCTATGGCTACACCTTC
TRBJ2-1 | few | TRBV19 | TRBD2 | CASSTPGGLDEQFF | TGTGCCAGTAGTACCCCGGGGGGGCTAGATGAGCAGTTCTTC
TRBJ1-1 | many | TRBV20-1 | . | CSASPPAMNTEAFF | TGCAGTGCTAGCCCTCCTGCGATGAACACTGAAGCTTTCTTT
TRBJ2-1 | . | TRBV19 | . | CASSIDLGNEQFF | TGTGCCAGTAGTATAGATCTGGGGAATGAGCAGTTCTTC
TRBJ2-1 | . | TRBV19 | TRBD2 | CASKPETSSNEQFF | TGTGCCAGTAAACCTGAGACTAGCAGCAATGAGCAGTTCTTC
TRBJ2-3 | many | TRBV5-1 | . | CASSWEGGSDTQYF | TGCGCCAGCAGCTGGGAGGGGGGGTCAGATACGCAGTATTTT
TRBJ2-1 | . | TRBV7-2 | . | CASSLGGATGDYEQFF | TGTGCCAGCAGCTTAGGGGGGGCAACGGGGGACTATGAGCAGTTCTTC
TRBJ2-7 | once | TRBV7-2 | TRBD2 | CASSPAGGGEQYF | TGTGCCAGCAGCCCAGCGGGGGGTGGCGAGCAGTACTTC
TRBJ1-1 | many | TRBV7-2 | TRBD1 | CASSMTGGDTEAFF | TGTGCCAGCAGCATGACAGGGGGGGACACTGAAGCTTTCTTT
TRBJ2-5 | many | TRBV5-1 | TRBD1 | CASSPRQGQETQYF | TGCGCCAGCAGCCCCCGACAGGGCCAAGAGACCCAGTACTTC
TRBJ1-2 | few | TRBV18 | . | CVGSPPRPLMVYTF | TGTGTCGGCTCACCACCGAGACCCCTAATGGTCTACACCTTC
TRBJ2-1 | . | TRBV5-5 | . | CASSFLGPQNEQFF | TGTGCCAGCAGCTTCTTGGGCCCCCAGAATGAGCAGTTCTTC
TRBJ2-1 | many | TRBV20-1 | TRBD2 | CSARVIAGTSGSTNEQFF | TGCAGTGCTAGAGTAATCGCTGGGACTAGCGGGAGCACGAATGAGCAGTTCTTC
TRBJ2-3 | few | TRBV7-9 | . | CASSWGGSPSTDTQYF | TGTGCCAGCAGCTGGGGGGGCAGCCCTAGCACAGATACGCAGTATTTT
TRBJ1-4 | many | TRBV12-3/TRBV12-4 | . | CASSSPQGREYDEKLFF | TGTGCCAGCAGTTCCCCGCAGGGACGAGAGTACGATGAAAAACTGTTTTTT
TRBJ1-4 | . | TRBV3-1 | . | CASSQASQGKYEKLFF | TGTGCCAGCAGCCAAGCCTCACAGGGAAAATATGAGAAACTGTTTTTT
TRBJ1-4 | few | TRBV4-1 | . | CASSRAATPRGNEKLFF | TGCGCCAGCAGCCGCGCTGCCACGCCCAGGGGTAATGAAAAACTGTTTTTT
TRBJ1-2 | . | TRBV27 | . | CASSLLHSNYGYTF | TGTGCCAGCAGTTTACTGCACAGTAACTATGGCTACACCTTC
TRBJ1-2 | many | TRBV18 | . | CASSLLNSYGYTF | TGTGCCAGCTCACTTTTGAATTCCTATGGCTACACCTTC
TRBJ2-2 | few | TRBV5-5 | . | CASSLGQVNTGELFF | TGTGCCAGCAGCTTGGGACAGGTGAACACCGGGGAGCTGTTTTTT
TRBJ2-1 | many | TRBV30 | TRBD2 | CAWGGSGYNEQFF | TGTGCCTGGGGCGGGAGCGGCTACAATGAGCAGTTCTTC
TRBJ2-3 | many | TRBV5-1 | TRBD2 | CASSLNHGTSSFDTQYF | TGCGCCAGCAGCTTGAATCACGGGACTAGTTCGTTCGATACGCAGTATTTT
TRBJ2-3 | . | TRBV10-3 | . | CAIRTKPSGRWNTDTQYF | TGTGCCATCAGAACGAAGCCGTCAGGGAGGTGGAACACAGATACGCAGTATTTT
TRBJ2-7 | few | TRBV7-6 | TRBD1 | CASSPGTGQWEQYF | TGTGCCAGCAGCCCGGGGACAGGGCAATGGGAGCAGTACTTC
TRBJ1-2 | few | TRBV3-1 | . | CASSQDPPGRGPGGYTF | TGTGCCAGCAGCCAAGACCCCCCGGGGAGGGGACCTGGTGGCTACACCTTC
TRBJ2-4 | many | TRBV20-1 | TRBD1 | CSAKGQGAQNIQYF | TGCAGTGCTAAGGGACAGGGGGCTCAAAACATTCAGTACTTC
TRBJ1-2 | many | TRBV2 | . | CASSETALGNYGYTF | TGTGCCAGCAGTGAAACGGCACTAGGAAACTATGGCTACACCTTC
TRBJ1-4 | many | TRBV28 | . | CASSFREATNEKLFF | TGTGCCAGCAGTTTTAGAGAAGCAACTAATGAAAAACTGTTTTTT
TRBJ2-1 | many | TRBV18 | TRBD1 | CASSPRRDRDNEQFF | TGTGCCAGCTCACCACGGAGGGACAGGGACAATGAGCAGTTCTTC
TRBJ1-5 | many | TRBV4-1 | TRBD1 | CASSQGQTNQPQHF | TGCGCCAGCAGCCAGGGACAGACAAATCAGCCCCAGCATTTT
TRBJ2-1 | many | TRBV5-8 | . | CASSLLVGGRNEQFF | TGTGCCAGCAGCTTGCTAGTAGGAGGTCGCAATGAGCAGTTCTTC
TRBJ2-1 | many | TRBV6-5 | . | CASSYGPTGFNEQFF | TGTGCCAGCAGTTACGGACCCACAGGGTTCAATGAGCAGTTCTTC